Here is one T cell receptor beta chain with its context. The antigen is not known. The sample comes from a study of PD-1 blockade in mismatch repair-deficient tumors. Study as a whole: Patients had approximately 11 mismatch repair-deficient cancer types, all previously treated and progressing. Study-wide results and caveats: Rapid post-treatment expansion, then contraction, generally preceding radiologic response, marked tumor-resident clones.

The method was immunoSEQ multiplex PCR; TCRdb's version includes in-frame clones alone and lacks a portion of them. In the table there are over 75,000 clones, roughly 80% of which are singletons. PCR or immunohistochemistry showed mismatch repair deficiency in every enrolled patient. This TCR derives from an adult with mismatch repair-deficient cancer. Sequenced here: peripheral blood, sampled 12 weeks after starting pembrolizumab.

Written as DNA, the CDR3 is TGTGCCAGCAGTTGGGCAGATACGCAGTATTTT. This codes for CASSWADTQYF. The chain carries TRBV6-5 and TRBJ2-3; D is uncertain. The germline V gene has CDR1 MNHEY and CDR2 SVGAGI. Trimming removed 4 bases from V and 4 bases from J, with 3 bases in between. This CDR3 has 11 amino acids.